These T cell receptor beta chains were read from a single sample in a study of identical twins. One entry per CDR3 protein, called by TCRdb with MiXCR from the 5' RACE reads. This sample carries 1.5 million to 2 million distinct CDR3 sequences, 32% of them seen once, and the ten largest clones take around 0.3%. Sequencing input: cord blood. These receptors were taken from a newborn girl in good health. The CDR3 runs from the conserved cysteine through the conserved F or W. D genes are given only for firm matches. Clone size is stated in some rows and not others, as once, few, many or a class when expanded.

D	J	size	V	DNA	CDR3
-	TRBJ2-7	-	TRBV6-1	TGTGCCAGCAGGATTTCCGGGAGCCACTACGAGCAGTACTTC	CASRISGSHYEQYF
TRBD1	TRBJ1-2	few	TRBV7-9	TGTGCCAGCACCCAAATACAGGGGAACTATGGCTACACCTTC	CASTQIQGNYGYTF
-	TRBJ2-7	few	TRBV28	TGTGCCAGCAGTTTACTAGCGCTACCTTACGAGCAGTACTTC	CASSLLALPYEQYF
-	TRBJ2-7	-	TRBV6-5	TGTGCCAGCAGTTACTCAGGCGAATACGAGCAGTACTTC	CASSYSGEYEQYF
TRBD1	TRBJ2-3	many	TRBV10-3	TGTGCCATCAGCAGGGACAGGGACACAGATACGCAGTATTTT	CAISRDRDTDTQYF
-	TRBJ1-2	few	TRBV5-1	TGCGCCAGCAGCTTCCGGAGGGATGGCTACACCTTC	CASSFRRDGYTF
-	TRBJ1-2	few	TRBV5-1	TGCGCCAGCAGCCTCAGACTCCCCTCAGCTAACTATGGCTACACCTTC	CASSLRLPSANYGYTF
-	TRBJ2-6	-	TRBV20-1	TGCAGTGCCCCAAATGCGGACTCTGGGGCCAACGTCCTGACTTTC	CSAPNADSGANVLTF
-	TRBJ1-6	-	TRBV20-1	TGCAGTGCGGAGACAGTAACTAATTCCCCCCTCCACTTT	CSAETVTNSPLHF
TRBD1	TRBJ2-5	few	TRBV3-1	TGTGCCAGCAGCCAAGATTGGGTACAGGGGGAAGAGACCCAGTACTTC	CASSQDWVQGEETQYF